Listed below are T cell receptor beta chains from one sample, sequenced in a study of tumor-infiltrating lymphocytes in localized non-small cell lung cancer. Data came from immunoSEQ multiplex PCR; TCRdb stores just in-frame clones and leaves some out. The sample includes about 7,200 clones, over 60% of them seen just once. The sample was lung tumor tissue. The receptors stem from a human donor with non-small cell lung cancer. Each CDR3 is given with its conserved first and last residue. D genes are given only for firm matches. Rows give clone size only sometimes, using once, few, many, or a class for an expanded clone.

TRBJ2-7,TRBD2,few,TRBV7-2,TGTGCCAGCAGCTTCGGCGGGCTAGCGGACGAGCAGTACTTC,CASSFGGLADEQYF
TRBJ1-2,.,.,TRBV5-8,TGTGCCAGCAGCCTCCTGTCGTTTAGTGTGGAAGCTCATGGCTACACCTTC,CASSLLSFSVEAHGYTF
TRBJ1-5,TRBD1,.,TRBV7-8,TGTGCCAGCAGCTTAGCCCGGGACAGGGGGCAAGGAGGCAATCAGCCCCAGCATTTT,CASSLARDRGQGGNQPQHF
TRBJ2-5,TRBD2,few,TRBV11-2,TGTGCCAGCAGCCCAGGACTAGCGGGAGAGACCCAGTACTTC,CASSPGLAGETQYF
TRBJ1-2,.,.,TRBV7-9,TGTGCCAGCAGCCCAAGCAGGATCGCTAACTATGGCTACACCTTC,CASSPSRIANYGYTF
TRBJ2-7,TRBD2,.,TRBV5-1,TGCGCCAGCAGCCCTACCTCGGGCGGGGGGATCGGCGAGCAGTACTTC,CASSPTSGGGIGEQYF
TRBJ2-2,.,.,TRBV11-2,TGTGCCAGCAGTTATTTAGGAGTTCGTACTGGGCCAACGGGGGAGCTGTTTTTT,CASSYLGVRTGPTGELFF
TRBJ1-3,.,few,TRBV19,TGTGCCACCCTTAGAGGGGGGTTTGGAAACACCATATATTTT,CATLRGGFGNTIYF
TRBJ2-5,TRBD2,.,TRBV6-5,TGTGCCAGCAGCCGATTACTAGCGGGGGGGCATCACCAGTACTTC,CASSRLLAGGHHQYF
TRBJ1-4,.,few,TRBV7-1,TGTGCCAGCAGCACAGCAGGGGCGAATGAAAAACTGTTTTTT,CASSTAGANEKLFF
TRBJ1-1,TRBD1,.,TRBV9,TGTGCCAGCAGTCCCTCCGGGACAGGGGGCGCTATGAACACTGAAGCTTTCTTT,CASSPSGTGGAMNTEAFF